This T cell receptor beta chain was obtained from a study of radiotherapy plus CTLA-4 blockade in lung cancer. On the study more broadly: Objective responses were documented in approximately 18% of patients, with disease control in approximately 31%.

This table comes from immunoSEQ multiplex PCR, and its TCRdb copy is limited to in-frame clones, with some not included. The sample holds about 78,000 clones, about 86% seen once. Findings and caveats of the study: Clones derived from tumor TCRs expanded in blood after radiotherapy plus ipilimumab.

V was clipped by 5 bases and J by 6 bases; unmatched bases: 22. There are 19 residues in the CDR3. Germline V gene data show CDR1 as SGHTA and CDR2 as FQGNSA. As for this clone: Its antigen is currently unknown.

Lung cancer patients with chemo-refractory metastatic non-small-cell disease were given focal radiation plus CTLA-4 blockade with ipilimumab. The receptor was isolated from a human donor with non-small cell lung cancer who had a partial response to radiotherapy plus ipilimumab. The chain carries TRBV7-2 and TRBJ2-3; 8 nucleotides match TRBD2. The sequences come from peripheral blood, collected from a patient treated with radiotherapy plus ipilimumab. CDR3: CASSPQLKLAGLRWDTQYF. Here the CDR3 DNA reads TGTGCCAGCAGCCCTCAACTAAAGTTAGCGGGACTGAGATGGGATACGCAGTATTTT.